A single sample is the source of the 21 T cell receptor beta chains below, sequenced in a study of regulatory T cells in long-lasting Graves disease. Time point noted: newly diagnosed GD, antithyroid drugs for less than 3 months. Isolated PBMC RNA provided the starting material for the TCR library. According to the study, TCR beta libraries were built with iRepertoire HTBI primers and CDR3-region Arm-PCR. TCRdb called the multiplex PCR reads again in MiXCR, with one record for every CDR3 protein. The table includes 350,000 to 450,000 distinct CDR3 sequences, 14% to 15% detected once. These data were also reused for a study on T cells in Graves' hyperthyroidism and ophthalmopathy.

The sequencing here drew on peripheral blood mononuclear cells (PBMCs), taken at new diagnosis, from a patient treated with antithyroid drugs. Receptor source: a woman in her twenties or thirties with Graves disease.

This chain uses TRBV27 with TRBJ2-7, with 9 bases fitting TRBD1. Trimming cost V 2 bases and J 5 bases; bases outside gene matches: 7. This CDR3 is 15 amino acids long. Germline-derived CDR1 and CDR2 are MNHEY and SMNVEV (reference sequence). CDR3 in amino acids: CASSLTGTGFNEQYF. The CDR3 DNA reads as TGTGCCAGCAGTTTAACCGGGACAGGGTTTAACGAGCAGTACTTC.

The genes are TRBV12-3 or TRBV12-4 and TRBJ2-5; the D gene is possibly TRBD2 (6 bases). Trimming pared 2 bases from V and 0 bases from J, leaving 19 bases between. CDR3 length: 18 amino acids. The CDR3 loop is CASSLRGILTAYQETQYF. CDR3 DNA sequence: TGTGCCAGCAGTTTACGCGGGATCCTAACTGCGTACCAAGAGACCCAGTACTTC.

This clonotype was picked up many times. The V gene is TRBV12-3 or TRBV12-4, the J gene TRBJ2-7; no clear D. The CDR3 is 10 amino acids. Trimming took off 6 bases at V and 5 bases at J, with 5 bases between the two ends. The CDR3 region is CASRGNEQYF. CDR3 bases: TGTGCCAGCAGGGGTAACGAGCAGTACTTC.

This clonotype appeared a few times. The rearrangement joins TRBV4-1 to TRBJ2-7, with TRBD1 matching 7 bases. The CDR3 is made up of 15 amino acids. V lost 3 bases and J lost 3; bases outside the gene matches: 8. CDR1 is MGHRA and CDR2 is YSYEKL in the germline V gene. CDR3 coding DNA: TGCGCCAGCAGCCAGCCCCGGGACAGCCGCTACGAGCAGTACTTC. Amino acids: CASSQPRDSRYEQYF.

The chain has TRBV10-3 and TRBJ2-7, with 11 bases fitting TRBD2. The CDR3 spans 14 residues. V trimming: 3 bases; J trimming: 5 bases; junction bases outside the gene matches: 3. Per the germline V gene, CDR1 is ENHRY and CDR2 is SYGVKD. CDR3 region: CAISDTSGSHEQYF. The CDR3 nucleotides are TGTGCCATCAGTGATACTAGCGGGAGCCACGAGCAGTACTTC.

This clonotype was found many times. The rearrangement joins TRBV11-3 to TRBJ1-6, with D maybe TRBD1 (6 bases). Trimming pared 1 base from V and 10 bases from J, leaving 8 bases between. The CDR3 loop spans 13 amino acids. Germline assignment: CDR1 SGHNT and CDR2 YENEEA. CDR3 nucleotides: TGTGCCAGCAGCTTAGCAGGGGTGTCACCCCTCCACTTT. Translation gives CASSLAGVSPLHF.

This clonotype was seen repeatedly, ten times or more. The chain recombines TRBV15 with TRBJ1-5; D call uncertain. The CDR3 runs to 12 residues. Trimming took 8 bases from V and 7 from J, leaving 12 bases between them. Germline V gene sequence: CDR1 LNHNV, CDR2 YYDKDF (reference sequence). Written as DNA, the CDR3 is TGTGCCACCGGAGCCCCTGGGCAGCCCCAGCATTTT. Protein sequence: CATGAPGQPQHF.

The V gene is TRBV24-1, the J gene TRBJ2-2, with a possible D match to TRBD1 (5 bases). This CDR3 is 15 amino acids long. The V end was cut by 7 bases, the J end by 3 bases, with 14 bases between. CDR1 and CDR2 from the germline V gene are KGHDR and SFDVKD. DNA of the CDR3: TGTGCCACCAGCAAGGGGCTTACGGACACCGGGGAGCTGTTTTTT. This encodes CATSKGLTDTGELFF.

This sequence joins TRBV28 and TRBJ2-5, with 9 bases lining up with TRBD2. The CDR3 extends over 18 amino acids. V lost 1 base, J lost 4 bases, and 13 bases stayed unmatched. Germline V gene lookup returns CDR1 MDHEN and CDR2 SYDVKM. The CDR3 bases are TGTGCCAGCAGTTTATCCCTCCCCGGGACTAGCAGGAGAGAGACCCAGTACTTC. Encoded protein: CASSLSLPGTSRRETQYF.

The CDR3 DNA reads as TGTGCCAGCAGCCCCCCCACCAACACCATATATTTT. It encodes CASSPPTNTIYF. J is TRBJ1-3 and V is TRBV28; D not certain. The CDR3 extends over 12 amino acids. V was shortened by 6 bases and J by 7 bases, with 10 bases between the two germline ends. Germline values: CDR1 MDHEN, CDR2 SYDVKM. The full variable domain, in which reference TRBV28 and TRBJ1-3 provide the parts outside the CDR3, is DVKVTQSSRYLVKRTGEKVFLECVQDMDHENMFWYRQDPGLGLRLIYFSYDVKMKEKGDIPEGYSVSREKKERFSLILESASTNQTSMYLCASSPPTNTIYFGEGSWLTVV.

The rearrangement joins TRBV24-1 to TRBJ2-3; the match to TRBD2 covers 8 bases. This CDR3 contains 17 residues. Germline CDR1 and CDR2: KGHDR and SFDVKD. V shed 1 base and J 0 bases; nucleotides not matched to a gene: 5. CDR3 region: CATSDFGLAGSTDTQYF. CDR3 coding DNA: TGTGCCACCAGTGATTTCGGGCTAGCGGGTAGCACAGATACGCAGTATTTT.

There are many counts of this clonotype. The gene calls are TRBV9 and TRBJ1-2, with D tentatively TRBD1 (5 bases). Trimming stripped 0 bases from V and 7 bases from J, with 13 bases between. Germline V gene data show CDR1 as SGDLS and CDR2 as YYNGEE. The CDR3 loop spans 14 amino acids. The CDR3 DNA reads as TGTGCCAGCAGCGTAGGGGAGGGACGGCGTGGCTACACCTTC. Translated, it gives CASSVGEGRRGYTF.

The CDR3 region has the DNA TGTGCCAGCACTTTGGGACTAGCAGATTTCTCCTACGAGCAGTACTTC. Its protein is CASTLGLADFSYEQYF. The chain uses TRBV5-5 and TRBJ2-7; 9 bases line up with TRBD2. Germline V gene sequence: CDR1 SGHKS, CDR2 YYEKEE (reference sequence). CDR3 size: 16 residues. The V and J ends lost 6 bases and 0 bases, in that order; junction bases with no gene match: 10.

The chain couples TRBV29-1 to TRBJ2-1; D may match TRBD1 or TRBD2 (5 bases each). There are 14 residues in the CDR3. Trimming removed 3 bases from V and 6 bases from J, with 15 bases in between. Germline values: CDR1 SQVTM, CDR2 ANQGSEA. Here the CDR3 reads CSVERFGTSNEQFF. CDR3 nucleotide sequence: TGCAGCGTTGAGAGGTTCGGGACGAGCAATGAGCAGTTCTTC.

There are many counts of this clonotype. J is TRBJ2-3 and V is TRBV20-1; 10 bases match TRBD2. V shed 5 bases and J 4 bases; nucleotides not matched to a gene: 3. This CDR3 spans 13 amino acids. Germline loops: CDR1 DFQATT, CDR2 SNEGSKA (reference sequence). The CDR3 region is CSALAGGPDTQYF. The DNA for the CDR3 is TGCAGTGCTTTAGCGGGAGGACCAGATACGCAGTATTTT.

This clonotype was counted only a few times. The genes are TRBV19 and TRBJ1-2; D is uncertain. This CDR3 comprises 12 residues. V lost 2 bases, J lost 8 bases, and 9 bases lay in between. Per germline, CDR1 LNHDA and CDR2 SQIVND (reference sequence). The CDR3 DNA reads as TGTGCCAGTAGTATAAGTTCCGGCGGCTACACCTTC. It codes for CASSISSGGYTF. Variable domain in full (rest from reference TRBV19 and TRBJ1-2): DGGITQSPKYLFRKEGQNVTLSCEQNLNHDAMYWYRQDPGQGLRLIYYSQIVNDFQKGDIAEGYSVSREKKESFPLTVTSAQKNPTAFYLCASSISSGGYTFGSGTRLTVV.

This clonotype has only one observation. The gene calls are TRBV12-3 or TRBV12-4 and TRBJ2-3, with 8 bases fitting TRBD2. This CDR3 has 14 amino acids. V lost 7 bases to trimming and J lost 8 bases; unmatched junction nucleotides: 11. CDR3 residues: CASTPAGGLGTQYF. The DNA of the CDR3 is TGTGCCAGCACCCCGGCGGGGGGATTAGGTACGCAGTATTTT.

This clonotype was seen ten or more times. The genes are TRBV11-3 and TRBJ2-3; tentative D call: TRBD1 (6 bases). CDR1 SGHNT and CDR2 YENEEA come from the germline V gene. The V end was cut by 5 bases, the J end by 4 bases, with 19 bases between. The CDR3 has 16 residues. The CDR3 reads CASSLRGGVWSDTQYF. CDR3 sequence (DNA): TGTGCCAGCAGCCTGAGAGGGGGAGTCTGGTCAGATACGCAGTATTTT. The complete variable domain, with remaining parts taken from reference TRBV11-3 and TRBJ2-3, reads EAGVVQSPRYKIIEKKQPVAFWCNPISGHNTLYWYLQNLGQGPELLIRYENEEAVDDSQLPKDRFSAERLKGVDSTLKIQPAELGDSAVYLCASSLRGGVWSDTQYFGPGTRLTVL.

This clonotype was counted between two and nine times. J is TRBJ2-1 and V is TRBV11-2; D remains ambiguous. This CDR3 contains 14 residues. CDR1 and CDR2 (germline): SGHAT, FQNNGV. Trimming removed 0 bases from V and 10 bases from J, with 13 bases in between. The CDR3 region has the DNA TGTGCCAGCAGCTTAGAGCCGAGACAACGCGAGCAGTTCTTC. Its protein product is CASSLEPRQREQFF.

The sample holds many counts of this clonotype. J is TRBJ2-2 and V is TRBV28, with D uncertain. The V end was cut by 6 bases, the J end by 0 bases, with 8 bases between. In germline, CDR1 is MDHEN, CDR2 SYDVKM. This CDR3 is 14 amino acids long. The CDR3 region is CASRPLANTGELFF. The CDR3 bases are TGTGCCAGCAGACCCTTAGCGAACACCGGGGAGCTGTTTTTT. The full variable domain, with the rest looked up from reference TRBV28 and TRBJ2-2, is DVKVTQSSRYLVKRTGEKVFLECVQDMDHENMFWYRQDPGLGLRLIYFSYDVKMKEKGDIPEGYSVSREKKERFSLILESASTNQTSMYLCASRPLANTGELFFGEGSRLTVL.

This clonotype has a handful of counts. V gene TRBV2 combines with J gene TRBJ2-2; 9 nucleotides agree with TRBD1. This CDR3 region has 14 residues. The V gene end was trimmed by 4 bases and the J gene end by 5 bases; junction bases not matched to a gene: 2. CDR1 and CDR2 from the germline V gene are SNHLY and FYNNEI. CDR3 sequence (DNA): TGTGCCAGCAGTGGGACAGGGGTGACCGGGGAGCTGTTTTTT. Translating gives CASSGTGVTGELFF.